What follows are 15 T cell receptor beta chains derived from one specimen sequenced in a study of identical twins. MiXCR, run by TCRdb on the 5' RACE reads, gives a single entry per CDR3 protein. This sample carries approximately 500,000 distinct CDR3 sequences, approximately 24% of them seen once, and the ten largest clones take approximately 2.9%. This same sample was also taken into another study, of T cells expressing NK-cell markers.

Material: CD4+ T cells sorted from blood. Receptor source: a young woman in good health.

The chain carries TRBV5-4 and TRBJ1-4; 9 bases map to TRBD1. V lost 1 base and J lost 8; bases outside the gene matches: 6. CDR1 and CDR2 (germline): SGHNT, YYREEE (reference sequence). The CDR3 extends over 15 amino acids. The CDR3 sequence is CASSLTGTGKEKLFF. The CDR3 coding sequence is TGTGCCAGCAGCTTGACCGGGACAGGGAAGGAAAAACTGTTTTTT.

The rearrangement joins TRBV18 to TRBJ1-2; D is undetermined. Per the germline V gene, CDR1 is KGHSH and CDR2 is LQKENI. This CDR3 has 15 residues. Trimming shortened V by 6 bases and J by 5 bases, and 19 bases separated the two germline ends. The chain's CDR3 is CASSPDSQSRYGYTF. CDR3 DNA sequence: TGTGCCAGCTCCCCTGACTCCCAGAGCAGATATGGCTACACCTTC.

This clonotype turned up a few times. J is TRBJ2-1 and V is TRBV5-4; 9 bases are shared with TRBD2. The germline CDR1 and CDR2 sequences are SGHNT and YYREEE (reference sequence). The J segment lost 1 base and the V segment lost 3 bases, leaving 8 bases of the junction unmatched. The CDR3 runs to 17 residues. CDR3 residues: CASSWGSGSRSYNEQFF. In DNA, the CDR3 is TGTGCCAGCAGCTGGGGTAGCGGGAGTCGATCCTACAATGAGCAGTTCTTC.

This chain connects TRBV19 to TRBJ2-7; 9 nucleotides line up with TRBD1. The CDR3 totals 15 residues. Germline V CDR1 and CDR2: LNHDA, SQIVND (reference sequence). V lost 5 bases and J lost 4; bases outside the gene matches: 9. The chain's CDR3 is CASSRAPGQGYEQYF. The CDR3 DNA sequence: TGTGCCAGTAGTCGAGCCCCGGGACAGGGATACGAGCAGTACTTC. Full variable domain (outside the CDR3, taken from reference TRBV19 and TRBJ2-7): DGGITQSPKYLFRKEGQNVTLSCEQNLNHDAMYWYRQDPGQGLRLIYYSQIVNDFQKGDIAEGYSVSREKKESFPLTVTSAQKNPTAFYLCASSRAPGQGYEQYFGPGTRLTVT.

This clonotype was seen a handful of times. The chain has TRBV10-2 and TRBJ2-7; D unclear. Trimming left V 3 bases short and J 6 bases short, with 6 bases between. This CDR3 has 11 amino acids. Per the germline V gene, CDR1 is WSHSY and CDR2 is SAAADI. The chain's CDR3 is CASSDRGEQYF. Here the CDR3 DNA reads TGCGCCAGCAGTGATCGCGGCGAGCAGTACTTC.

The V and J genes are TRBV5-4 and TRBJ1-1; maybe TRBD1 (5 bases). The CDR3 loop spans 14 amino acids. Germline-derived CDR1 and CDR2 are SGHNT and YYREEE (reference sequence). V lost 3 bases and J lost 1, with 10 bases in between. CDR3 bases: TGTGCCAGCAGCTCGGGACGGAAGAACACTGAAGCTTTCTTT. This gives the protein CASSSGRKNTEAFF.

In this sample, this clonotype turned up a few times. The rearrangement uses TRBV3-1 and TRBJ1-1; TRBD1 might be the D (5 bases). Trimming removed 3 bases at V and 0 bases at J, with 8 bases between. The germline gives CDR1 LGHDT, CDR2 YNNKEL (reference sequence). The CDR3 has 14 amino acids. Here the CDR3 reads CASSHQGLNTEAFF. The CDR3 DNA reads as TGTGCCAGCAGCCACCAGGGATTGAACACTGAAGCTTTCTTT.

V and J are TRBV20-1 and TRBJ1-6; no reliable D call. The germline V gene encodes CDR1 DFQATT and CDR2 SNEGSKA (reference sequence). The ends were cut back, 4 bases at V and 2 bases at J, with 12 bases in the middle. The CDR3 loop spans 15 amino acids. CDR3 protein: CSAIPDGAYNSPLHF. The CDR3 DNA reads TGCAGTGCTATACCCGATGGGGCCTATAATTCACCCCTCCACTTT.

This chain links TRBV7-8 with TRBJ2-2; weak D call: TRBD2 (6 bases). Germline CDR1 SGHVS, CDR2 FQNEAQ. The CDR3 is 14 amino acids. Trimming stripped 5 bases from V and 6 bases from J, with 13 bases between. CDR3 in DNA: TGTGCCAGCAGCGCCGCCCGGGAGTCCGGGGAGCTGTTTTTT. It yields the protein CASSAARESGELFF.

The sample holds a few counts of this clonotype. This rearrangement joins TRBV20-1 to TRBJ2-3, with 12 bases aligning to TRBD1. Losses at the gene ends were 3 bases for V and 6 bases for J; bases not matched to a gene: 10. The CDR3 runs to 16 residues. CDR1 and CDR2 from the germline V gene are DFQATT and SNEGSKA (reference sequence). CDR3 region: CSASPLGQGARDTQYF. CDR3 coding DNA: TGCAGTGCTAGCCCGTTGGGACAGGGGGCAAGGGATACGCAGTATTTT.

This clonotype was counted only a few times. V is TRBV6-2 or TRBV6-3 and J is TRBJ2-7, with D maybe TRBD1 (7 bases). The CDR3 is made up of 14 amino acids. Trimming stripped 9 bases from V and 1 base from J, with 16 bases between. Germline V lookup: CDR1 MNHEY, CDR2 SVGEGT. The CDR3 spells CASRQGGISYEQYF. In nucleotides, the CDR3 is TGTGCCAGTAGACAGGGAGGTATTTCCTACGAGCAGTACTTC.

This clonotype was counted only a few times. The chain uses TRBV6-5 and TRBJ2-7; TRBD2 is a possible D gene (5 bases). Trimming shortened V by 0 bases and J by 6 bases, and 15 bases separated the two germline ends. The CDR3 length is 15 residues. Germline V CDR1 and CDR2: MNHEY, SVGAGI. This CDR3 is CASSYSTPGVGEQYF. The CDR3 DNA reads TGTGCCAGCAGTTACTCCACCCCCGGGGTTGGCGAGCAGTACTTC.

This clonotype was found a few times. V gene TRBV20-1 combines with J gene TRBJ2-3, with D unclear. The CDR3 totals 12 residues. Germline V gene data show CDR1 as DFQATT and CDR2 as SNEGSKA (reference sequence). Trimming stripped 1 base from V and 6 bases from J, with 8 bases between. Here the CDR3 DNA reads TGCAGTGCTAGAGCTTTATCGGATACGCAGTATTTT. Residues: CSARALSDTQYF.

CDR3 nucleotides: TGCGCCAGCAGCCAAAACAGGGTTACTGAAGCTTTCTTT. Its protein is CASSQNRVTEAFF. J is TRBJ1-1 and V is TRBV4-1; the D gene is possibly TRBD1 (6 bases). V lost 2 bases and J 5 bases, leaving 9 bases between the germline ends. Germline CDR1 reads MGHRA; CDR2 reads YSYEKL. There are 13 residues in the CDR3.

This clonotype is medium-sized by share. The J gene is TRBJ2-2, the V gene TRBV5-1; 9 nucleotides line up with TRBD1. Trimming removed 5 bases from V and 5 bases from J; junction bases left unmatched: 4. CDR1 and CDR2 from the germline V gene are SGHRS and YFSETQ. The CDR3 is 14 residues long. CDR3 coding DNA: TGCGCCAGCAGTTCCGGGACAGGGACCGGGGAGCTGTTTTTT. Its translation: CASSSGTGTGELFF.